The clone carrying this TCR beta chain was observed once. This sample was included in a study of T-cell memory formation after mild COVID-19. The V end was cut by 7 bases, the J end by 8 bases, with 17 bases between. This CDR3 region has 13 residues. One entry per CDR3 protein results from TCRdb running MiXCR on the 5' RACE reads. The table has about 340,000 distinct CDR3 sequences, 14% seen once. This sequence was found in a man between 18 and 29 years old who had mild COVID-19 (a few samples of this study predate the infection). Cell type and time point are not known. Input material: PBMCs or a T cell subset sorted from them (not recorded which). The chain combines TRBV12-3 or TRBV12-4 with TRBJ1-2; D not resolved. The CDR3 DNA is TGTGCCAGCACCCTCCGAGGAGGCGGCGGCTACACCTTC. Its protein product is CASTLRGGGGYTF.